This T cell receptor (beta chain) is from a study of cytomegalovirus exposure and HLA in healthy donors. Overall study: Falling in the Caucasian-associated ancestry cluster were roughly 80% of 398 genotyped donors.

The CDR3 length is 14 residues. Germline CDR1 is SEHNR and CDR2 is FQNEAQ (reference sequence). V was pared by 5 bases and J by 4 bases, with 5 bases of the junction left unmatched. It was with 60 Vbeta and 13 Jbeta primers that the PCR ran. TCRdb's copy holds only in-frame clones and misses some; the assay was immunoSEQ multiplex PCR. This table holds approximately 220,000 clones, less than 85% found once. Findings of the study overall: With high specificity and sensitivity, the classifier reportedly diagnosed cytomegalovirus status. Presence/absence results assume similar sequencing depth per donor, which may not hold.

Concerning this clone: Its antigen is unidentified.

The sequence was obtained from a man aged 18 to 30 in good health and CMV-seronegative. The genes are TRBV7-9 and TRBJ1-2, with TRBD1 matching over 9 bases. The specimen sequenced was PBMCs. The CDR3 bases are TGTGCCAGCAGCGATGGACAGGGGAGCTATGGCTACACCTTC. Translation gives CASSDGQGSYGYTF.